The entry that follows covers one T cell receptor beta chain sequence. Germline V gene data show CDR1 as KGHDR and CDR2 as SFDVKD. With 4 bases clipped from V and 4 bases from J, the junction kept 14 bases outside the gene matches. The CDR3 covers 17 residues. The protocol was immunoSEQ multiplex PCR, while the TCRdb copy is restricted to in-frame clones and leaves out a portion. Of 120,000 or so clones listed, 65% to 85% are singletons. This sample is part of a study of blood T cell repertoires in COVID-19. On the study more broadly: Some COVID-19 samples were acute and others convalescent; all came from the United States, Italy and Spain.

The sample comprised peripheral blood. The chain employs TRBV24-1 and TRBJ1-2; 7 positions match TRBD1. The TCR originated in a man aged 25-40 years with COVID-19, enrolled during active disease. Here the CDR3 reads CATSDPKRQGIGYGYTF. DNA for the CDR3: TGTGCCACCAGTGACCCAAAAAGACAGGGTATAGGCTATGGCTACACCTTC.